The 23 T cell receptor beta chains listed next were all sequenced from one sample in a study of cytomegalovirus exposure and HLA in healthy donors. Amplification used 60 Vbeta primers and 13 Jbeta primers. Measured with immunoSEQ multiplex PCR; TCRdb has only the in-frame clones, and not every one. Counted here are 50,000 or so clones, around 80% occurring once; the ten biggest clones make up 2.5%. Sequenced material: PBMCs. The receptors come from a boy younger than 18 in good health and CMV-seropositive.

The rearrangement links TRBV5-1 to TRBJ2-1; 8 nucleotides line up with TRBD2. The ends lost 5 bases at V and 7 bases at J; junction bases unmatched: 14. Per the germline V gene, CDR1 is SGHRS and CDR2 is YFSETQ. The CDR3 is 16 residues long. The CDR3 region has the DNA TGCGCCAGCAGGGGCCTAACGGGGGGGCCCTCTAATGAGCAGTTCTTC. This codes for CASRGLTGGPSNEQFF.

CDR3 loop: CASSSGGYPTDTQYF. In DNA, the CDR3 is TGTGCCAGCAGTTCGGGGGGGTACCCCACAGATACGCAGTATTTT. This sequence joins TRBV5-4 and TRBJ2-3, with 8 bases lining up with TRBD2. This CDR3 comprises 15 residues. CDR1 SGHNT and CDR2 YYREEE come from the germline V gene (reference sequence). Trimming cost V 5 bases and J 2 bases; bases outside gene matches: 7.

CDR3 nucleotide sequence: TGTGCCAGCAGTTACCTGCAGGGGGGTAGACACGAGCAGTTCTTC. Its protein is CASSYLQGGRHEQFF. This sequence joins TRBV6-5 and TRBJ2-1; possible D gene TRBD1, 7 bases. The ends were cut back, 2 bases at V and 10 bases at J, with 18 bases in the middle. The CDR3 consists of 15 residues. From germline, CDR1 is MNHEY and CDR2 SVGAGI.

This rearrangement joins TRBV5-1 to TRBJ1-1; TRBD1 agrees at 8 bases. The V gene end was trimmed by 4 bases and the J gene end by 4 bases; junction bases not matched to a gene: 9. The CDR3 is 15 residues long. The germline V gene has CDR1 SGHRS and CDR2 YFSETQ. CDR3 bases: TGCGCCAGCAGCCTCCTACAGGGGGTGGGCACTGAAGCTTTCTTT. Translation: CASSLLQGVGTEAFF.

This sequence joins TRBV7-9 and TRBJ1-1; D gene ambiguous. V was shortened by 2 bases and J by 3 bases, with 4 bases between the two germline ends. The length of the CDR3 is 12 residues. Germline V gene data show CDR1 as SEHNR and CDR2 as FQNEAQ (reference sequence). As DNA, the CDR3 is TGTGCCAGCAGCTTACTATACACTGAAGCTTTCTTT. Translation gives CASSLLYTEAFF. The full variable domain, rest sourced from reference TRBV7-9 and TRBJ1-1, is DTGVSQNPRHKITKRGQNVTFRCDPISEHNRLYWYRQTLGQGPEFLTYFQNEAQLEKSRLLSDRFSAERPKGSFSTLEIQRTEQGDSAMYLCASSLLYTEAFFGQGTRLTVV.

The chain recombines TRBV27 with TRBJ1-2; D is perhaps TRBD1 (5 bases). The ends were cut back, 8 bases at V and 10 bases at J, with 14 bases in the middle. The CDR3 totals 11 residues. Germline-derived CDR1 and CDR2 are MNHEY and SMNVEV (reference sequence). In DNA, the CDR3 is TGTGCCAGCCGACGGGGGGTTTCCTACACCTTC. This translates into CASRRGVSYTF.

The J gene is TRBJ1-1, the V gene TRBV7-3; D gene ambiguous. The CDR3 sequence is 13 residues long. Between the trimmed V and J ends, which lost 5 bases and 1 base, there was a span of 8 bases. From germline, CDR1 is SGHTA and CDR2 FQGTGA. CDR3 sequence reads: CASSPGQNTEAFF. CDR3 DNA: TGTGCCAGCAGCCCTGGCCAGAACACTGAAGCTTTCTTT.

Worth noting for this clone: The same CDR3 is also encoded by other DNA sequences in this sample. CDR3 amino acids: CASSQGQSYGYTF. The CDR3 bases are TGTGCCAGCAGCCAAGGACAAAGTTATGGCTACACCTTC. This rearrangement joins TRBV14 to TRBJ1-2; no firm D call. V dropped 1 base and J dropped 5 bases, with 8 bases sitting between them. Looked up from germline, CDR1 is SGHDN and CDR2 is FVKESK. The CDR3 is 13 residues long.

This clone was picked up a small number of times. This rearrangement joins TRBV6-1 to TRBJ1-1; D unclear. The V gene lost 5 bases and the J gene lost 11 bases, with 15 bases spanning the gap. This CDR3 contains 12 residues. Germline V gene data show CDR1 as MNHNS and CDR2 as SASEGT. The CDR3 spells CASSWAREKAFF. The CDR3 DNA is TGTGCCAGCAGTTGGGCCCGGGAAAAGGCTTTCTTT.

This clone was recorded a few times. The chain links TRBV6-5 to TRBJ1-2, with D perhaps TRBD1 (5 bases). The germline V gene has CDR1 MNHEY and CDR2 SVGAGI. This CDR3 is built from 15 residues. Trimming took off 2 bases at V and 4 bases at J, with 14 bases between the two ends. The DNA for the CDR3 is TGTGCCAGCAGTTACGTGGGGCCCAAGTCCTATGGCTACACCTTC. This translates into CASSYVGPKSYGYTF.

J is TRBJ1-1 and V is TRBV10-1; D gene ambiguous. This CDR3 is built from 13 residues. Trimming pared 5 bases from V and 3 bases from J, leaving 10 bases between. CDR1 WNHNN and CDR2 SYGVQD come from the germline V gene (reference sequence). Written as DNA, the CDR3 is TGCGCCAGCAGTAGAGGGCCGGACACTGAAGCTTTCTTT. Translated, it gives CASSRGPDTEAFF.

This clone was seen a single time. The V call is TRBV6-5, the J call TRBJ2-5; 8 bases align to TRBD1. The J call may be mistaken, given a closer DNA end match to TRBJ2-7. Germline values: CDR1 MNHEY, CDR2 SVGAGI. The CDR3 consists of 15 residues. CDR3 in DNA: TGTGCCAGCAGTTACTCGATACAGGGGGCCTACGAGCAGTACTTC. This translates into CASSYSIQGAYEQYF.

To note about this clone: At one end the junction does not follow the germline gene, possibly because of a read error. The CDR3 is CASSISGGEQFF. CDR3 nucleotides: TGTGCTAGCAGCATTTCAGGGGGTGAGCAGTTCTTC. This rearrangement joins TRBV7-7 to TRBJ2-1; 7 bases match TRBD1. The germline CDR1 and CDR2 sequences are SSHAT and FNYEAQ (reference sequence). CDR3 size: 12 residues.

The chain carries TRBV18 and TRBJ2-7, with D maybe TRBD2 (6 bases). Germline lookup yields CDR1 KGHSH and CDR2 LQKENI. The CDR3 extends over 13 amino acids. V was trimmed by 2 bases and J by 5 bases, leaving 10 bases between them. CDR3 residues: CASSPGREDEQYF. CDR3 bases: TGTGCCAGCTCACCAGGCAGGGAGGACGAGCAGTACTTC.

The CDR3 DNA reads as TGCAGCGGGACGACAGGGGGAGGATCCGAGCAGTACTTC. This gives the protein CSGTTGGGSEQYF. The chain joins TRBV29-1 to TRBJ2-7; 9 bases are shared with TRBD1. The V and J ends lost 7 bases and 6 bases, in that order; junction bases with no gene match: 10. CDR1 is SQVTM and CDR2 is ANQGSEA in the germline V gene. This CDR3 is 13 amino acids long.

The CDR3 DNA reads TGTGCCAGCAGCTCCCCCAGGGGGCTTGACATTCAGTACTTC. It encodes CASSSPRGLDIQYF. The chain is built from TRBV11-2 and TRBJ2-4, with TRBD1 matching 8 bases. CDR1 SGHAT and CDR2 FQNNGV come from the germline V gene. V shed 4 bases, J shed 8 bases, and the junction held 7 bases outside the gene matches. The CDR3 covers 14 residues.

This clone was counted only a few times. This chain joins TRBV7-9 and TRBJ1-2, with unresolved D. Germline V gives CDR1 SEHNR, CDR2 FQNEAQ (reference sequence). The CDR3 sequence is 14 residues long. Trimming took 3 bases from V and 4 from J, leaving 12 bases between them. Here the CDR3 DNA reads TGTGCCAGCAGCTTGGTTCCGCTGAGCTATGGCTACACCTTC. Translation gives CASSLVPLSYGYTF.

V is TRBV6-1 and J is TRBJ1-5, with TRBD1 matching 7 bases. The V gene's germline CDR1 is MNHNS and CDR2 SASEGT. V dropped 7 bases and J dropped 5; count of bases not matched to a gene: 5. The CDR3 extends over 13 amino acids. This chain's CDR3 is CASTWTGDQPQHF. The CDR3 DNA follows: TGTGCCAGCACCTGGACAGGAGATCAGCCCCAGCATTTT.

This chain joins TRBV14 and TRBJ2-5; D is ambiguous. CDR1 is SGHDN, CDR2 FVKESK, per germline. Trimming cost V 1 base and J 9 bases, with 9 bases left between them. The CDR3 has 12 amino acids. This chain's CDR3 is CASSQADRAQYF. The CDR3 nucleotides are TGTGCCAGCAGCCAAGCCGACCGGGCCCAGTACTTC.

The V call is TRBV7-2, the J call TRBJ1-2; D gene unclear. Germline CDR1 SGHTA, CDR2 FQGNSA. The CDR3 is made up of 14 amino acids. The germline V and J ends were trimmed by 1 base and 5 bases, with 11 bases remaining between them. CDR3 nucleotides: TGTGCCAGCAGCTTAGGGGCAGGCTATTATGGCTACACCTTC. This gives the protein CASSLGAGYYGYTF.

CDR3 sequence reads: CAPGGRGEGDPGRGNQPQHF. The CDR3 DNA sequence: TGTGCCCCAGGAGGGAGGGGAGAGGGGGATCCAGGTCGGGGTAATCAGCCCCAGCATTTT. The gene calls are TRBV19 and TRBJ1-5, with D possibly TRBD1 on 6 matching bases. This CDR3 spans 20 amino acids. V lost 11 bases and J lost 4, with 36 bases in between. The germline gives CDR1 LNHDA, CDR2 SQIVND (reference sequence).

The chain is built from TRBV29-1 and TRBJ2-1, with no clear D. This CDR3 has 15 amino acids. The germline V gene has CDR1 SQVTM and CDR2 ANQGSEA. The V end was cut by 3 bases, the J end by 4 bases, with 16 bases between. The DNA of the CDR3 is TGCAGCGTTGATAAACTCCACTACTATTACAATGAGCAGTTCTTC. Its protein is CSVDKLHYYYNEQFF.

The CDR3 DNA follows: TGTGCCAGCAGTTACGCCGGGGGGGCGGGGAAAAACATTCAGTACTTC. Amino acids: CASSYAGGAGKNIQYF. This rearrangement joins TRBV6-5 to TRBJ2-4; 8 bases are a match to TRBD2. Germline V gene lookup returns CDR1 MNHEY and CDR2 SVGAGI. V shed 2 bases, J shed 4 bases, and the junction held 7 bases outside the gene matches. This CDR3 is 16 amino acids long.